The source of this T cell receptor (beta chain) is a study of blood T cell repertoires in COVID-19. In the original analysis: Amplification of reference gene primers was used by the study to estimate nucleated cell counts. Repertoires were generated with immunoSEQ multiplex PCR, while TCRdb's copy carries only in-frame clones and drops some. That table is the source of V, J and clone size, and D and trimming were worked out from the DNA. The sample lists 250,000 or so clones, roughly 80% occurring once. V lost 0 bases to trimming and J lost 1 base, with 13 bases between them. The CDR3 loop spans 17 amino acids. Germline V gives CDR1 MGHRA, CDR2 YSYEKL.

The source of this sequence is an older woman with acute or convalescent COVID-19. Sequencing was performed on peripheral blood. This sequence joins TRBV4-1 and TRBJ1-5, with D possibly matching TRBD1 (5 bases). The CDR3: CASSQDGAAQSNQPQHF. The CDR3 nucleotides are TGCGCCAGCAGCCAAGATGGGGCGGCCCAAAGCAATCAGCCCCAGCATTTT.